A selection of T cell receptor beta chains follows, all from one sample in a study of breast tumors, draining lymph nodes, adjacent tissues. MiXCR, applied by TCRdb to the multiplex PCR reads, yields one record per CDR3 protein. The sample records about 130,000 distinct CDR3 sequences, about a fifth being singletons. The sequencing input was axillary lymph node tissue. Every receptor here comes from a female donor with breast cancer. Some clones in this sample may be carry-over from other donors' samples. The CDR3 runs from the conserved cysteine through the conserved F or W. Fields, in order: J gene, clone size, V gene, D gene, CDR3 protein, CDR3 DNA. The D gene is left open where the match is weak. Clone size, where shown, is once, few, many, or a class for clones that have expanded.

>TRBJ2-1|many|TRBV7-8|.
CASNSLGPAAPYNEQFF
TGTGCCAGCAACTCTTTAGGGCCCGCTGCACCTTACAATGAGCAGTTCTTC
>TRBJ2-7|.|TRBV28|.
CASSLAQVWYF
TGTGCCAGCAGTTTAGCCCAGGTATGGTACTTC
>TRBJ2-7|many|TRBV7-2|.
CASSLARTQGTYEQYF
TGTGCCAGCAGCTTAGCCCGAACGCAGGGAACCTACGAGCAGTACTTC
>TRBJ2-5|.|TRBV11-2|TRBD1
CASRNRQGGKETQYF
TGTGCCAGCAGAAATAGACAGGGGGGGAAAGAGACCCAGTACTTC
>TRBJ2-3|many|TRBV7-2|TRBD2
CASSLPSGSTDTQYF
TGTGCCAGCAGCTTACCTAGCGGGAGTACAGATACGCAGTATTTT
>TRBJ1-2|many|TRBV18|.
CASSPEANYGYTF
TGTGCCAGCTCACCTGAGGCTAACTATGGCTACACCTTC
>TRBJ2-7|many|TRBV6-5|TRBD1
CARSRGHYEQYF
TGTGCCAGAAGCAGGGGGCACTACGAGCAGTACTTC
>TRBJ2-7|many|TRBV7-3|.
CASSLTPGPYEQYF
TGTGCCAGCAGCTTAACCCCAGGACCCTACGAGCAGTACTTC
>TRBJ2-7|many|TRBV14|TRBD1
CASSTRDRSYEQYF
TGTGCCAGCAGTACCCGGGACAGGTCGTACGAGCAGTACTTC
>TRBJ2-7|.|TRBV20-1|TRBD2
CSAPTSGPYEQYF
TGCAGTGCGCCTACTAGCGGGCCCTACGAGCAGTACTTC
>TRBJ2-3|many|TRBV7-9|.
CASSSAPGTLSTDTQYF
TGTGCCAGCAGCTCCGCACCCGGGACTCTTAGCACAGATACGCAGTATTTT
>TRBJ1-6|.|TRBV2|TRBD1
CASSDRGSSPLHF
TGTGCCAGCAGCGACAGGGGAAGTTCACCCCTCCACTTT
>TRBJ2-3|few|TRBV5-8|.
CASSLQKAYSDTQYF
TGTGCCAGCAGCTTGCAAAAAGCGTACTCAGATACGCAGTATTTT
>TRBJ2-1|many|TRBV11-3|TRBD2
CASSLGVFFAGAEQFF
TGTGCCAGCAGCTTAGGGGTCTTTTTCGCGGGAGCTGAGCAGTTCTTC
>TRBJ1-4|few|TRBV30|.
CAWGSLVGEKLFF
TGTGCCTGGGGTTCCCTGGTTGGTGAAAAACTGTTTTTT
>TRBJ2-6|once|TRBV14|.
CAISQEPAGANVLTF
TGTGCCATCAGCCAAGAGCCCGCTGGGGCCAACGTCCTGACTTTC
>TRBJ2-6|many|TRBV5-1|.
CASSYYASASGANVLTF
TGCGCCAGCAGCTATTACGCTTCGGCCTCTGGGGCCAACGTCCTGACTTTC
>TRBJ1-2|many|TRBV19|.
CASSIVQGDYGYTF
TGTGCCAGTAGTATCGTGCAGGGTGACTATGGCTACACCTTC
>TRBJ2-1|.|TRBV27|TRBD1
CASSSSGGAIVNEQFF
TGTGCCAGCAGTTCTTCAGGGGGCGCAATCGTCAATGAGCAGTTCTTC
>TRBJ2-3|many|TRBV15|.
CATSREYSWLNTDTQYF
TGTGCCACCAGCAGAGAATACTCTTGGCTTAACACAGATACGCAGTATTTT
>TRBJ2-7|many|TRBV5-1|TRBD2
CASRSGLAYSEQYF
TGCGCCAGCCGCTCGGGACTAGCGTATTCCGAGCAGTACTTC
>TRBJ2-1|.|TRBV6-1|TRBD2
CASSLLAGGHDEQFF
TGTGCCAGCAGTCTCCTAGCGGGGGGGCACGATGAGCAGTTCTTC
>TRBJ2-1|.|TRBV19|.
CASSILAPSYNEQFF
TGTGCCAGTAGTATACTAGCCCCCTCCTACAATGAGCAATTCTTC
>TRBJ2-7|few|TRBV28|TRBD2
CASSLWGTSGSSYEQYF
TGTGCCAGCAGTTTATGGGGGACTAGCGGGAGTTCCTACGAGCAGTACTTC
>TRBJ2-2|.|TRBV6-5|TRBD1
CASSLQGSVGELFF
TGTGCCAGCAGTTTACAGGGGAGTGTCGGGGAGCTGTTTTTT
>TRBJ2-7|many|TRBV27|.
CASSFYRGTRTYEQYF
TGTGCCAGCAGTTTCTACAGGGGGACTAGGACCTACGAGCAGTACTTC
>TRBJ1-2|many|TRBV6-5|TRBD1
CASSRGTAMDLGGYTF
TGTGCCAGCAGTAGGGGGACAGCAATGGATTTAGGTGGCTACACCTTC
>TRBJ2-7|many|TRBV11-2|TRBD1
CASSLERQGIRQYF
TGTGCCAGCAGCTTAGAACGACAGGGGATTAGGCAGTACTTC
>TRBJ2-7|many|TRBV14|.
CASSQEWSSYEQYF
TGTGCCAGCAGCCAAGAATGGAGCTCCTACGAGCAGTACTTC
>TRBJ1-6|.|TRBV30|TRBD1
CAWSVPGTGAYNSPLHF
TGTGCCTGGAGTGTACCCGGGACAGGAGCCTATAATTCACCCCTCCACTTT
>TRBJ2-5|many|TRBV5-1|TRBD1
CASNAVGQGGETQYF
TGCGCCAGCAACGCAGTTGGACAGGGAGGTGAGACCCAGTACTTC
>TRBJ2-7|many|TRBV20-1|TRBD2
CSASGGRSYEQYF
TGCAGTGCTTCGGGGGGTCGGTCCTACGAGCAGTACTTC
>TRBJ2-7|few|TRBV28|TRBD2
CASSPSAGGGYEQYF
TGTGCCAGCAGTCCCTCAGCGGGAGGGGGGTACGAGCAGTACTTC
>TRBJ2-1|many|TRBV6-2/TRBV6-3|.
CASSEISGSYNEQFF
TGTGCCAGCAGTGAAATTAGCGGATCCTACAATGAGCAGTTCTTC
>TRBJ2-3|many|TRBV7-3|TRBD2
CASSLTSGRDTQYF
TGTGCCAGCAGCTTGACTAGCGGGAGAGATACGCAGTATTTT
>TRBJ2-7|many|TRBV4-1|.
CASSQVPRGHEQYF
TGCGCCAGCAGCCAAGTTCCCAGGGGTCACGAGCAGTACTTC
>TRBJ2-7|many|TRBV7-9|.
CASRRVGDYEQYF
TGTGCCAGCAGGCGGGTAGGGGACTACGAGCAGTACTTC
>TRBJ2-7|many|TRBV9|.
CASSIRDGSSYEQYF
TGTGCCAGCAGCATCCGGGACGGGAGCTCCTACGAGCAGTACTTC
>TRBJ2-1|many|TRBV5-1|.
CASSLYGSYNEQFF
TGCGCCAGCAGCTTGTATGGGTCCTACAATGAGCAGTTCTTC
>TRBJ2-2|.|TRBV6-1|.
CASNSGADTGELFF
TGTGCCAGCAACTCAGGGGCGGACACCGGGGAGCTGTTTTTT
>TRBJ2-1|few|TRBV25-1|.
CASSDPSIIDEQFF
TGTGCCAGCAGTGACCCCTCTATTATCGATGAGCAGTTCTTC
>TRBJ2-1|many|TRBV11-2|TRBD2
CASSPVAGVRNEQFF
TGTGCCAGCAGCCCGGTAGCGGGAGTAAGGAATGAGCAGTTCTTC
>TRBJ2-7|many|TRBV30|TRBD1
CAWSVGTGNYEQYF
TGTGCCTGGAGTGTGGGGACAGGGAACTACGAGCAGTACTTC
>TRBJ2-3|many|TRBV30|TRBD1
CAWRDRETDTQYF
TGTGCCTGGAGGGACAGGGAAACAGATACGCAGTATTTT
>TRBJ2-3|few|TRBV28|TRBD2
CASSAPRLAGGSTDTQYF
TGTGCCAGCAGTGCCCCAAGACTAGCGGGAGGTAGCACAGATACGCAGTATTTT
>TRBJ2-2|many|TRBV4-2|.
CASSLSSGTRTGELFF
TGTGCCAGCAGCCTCTCGTCCGGGACCCGCACCGGGGAGCTGTTTTTT
>TRBJ2-1|many|TRBV28|.
CASSFRSVEQFF
TGTGCCAGCAGTTTTCGTAGCGTTGAGCAGTTCTTC
>TRBJ2-5|.|TRBV7-3|TRBD2
CASSSANGPRETQYF
TGTGCCAGCAGCTCAGCTAATGGACCGCGGGAGACACAGTACTTC
>TRBJ1-2|many|TRBV7-9|TRBD1
CASSLAGGQLGYGYTF
TGTGCCAGCAGCTTAGCCGGGGGACAGTTGGGGTATGGCTACACCTTC
>TRBJ2-2|many|TRBV9|.
CASSGWGTRTGELFF
TGTGCCAGCAGCGGATGGGGGACGCGGACCGGGGAGCTGTTTTTT
>TRBJ2-1|many|TRBV5-5|TRBD2
CASSLGDSGFGSYNEQFF
TGTGCCAGCAGCTTGGGGGATAGCGGGTTTGGGTCCTACAATGAGCAGTTCTTC
>TRBJ2-1|.|TRBV19|.
CASSQLFNEQFF
TGTGCCAGTAGTCAGTTATTCAATGAGCAGTTCTTC
>TRBJ2-5|many|TRBV7-2|.
CASSFDSLQETQYF
TGTGCCAGCAGCTTCGACAGTCTCCAAGAGACCCAGTACTTC
>TRBJ2-2|many|TRBV5-4|TRBD2
CASSHGLAGLNTGELFF
TGTGCCAGCAGTCACGGACTAGCGGGCCTCAACACCGGGGAGCTGTTTTTT
>TRBJ2-3|many|TRBV29-1|.
CSVEEGTSTDTQYF
TGCAGCGTTGAGGAGGGAACTAGCACAGATACGCAGTATTTT